This TCR beta chain was recovered during a study of blood T cell repertoires in COVID-19. V shed 1 base and J 5 bases; nucleotides not matched to a gene: 5. The CDR3 is 17 amino acids. Germline V gene sequence: CDR1 LGHDT, CDR2 YNNKEL (reference sequence). Here immunoSEQ multiplex PCR was the method, and the copy in TCRdb shows in-frame clones only, minus some. The sample has around 300,000 clones, 75% to 95% seen once; the top ten hold about 7%. The rearrangement joins TRBV3-1 (or the pseudogene TRBV3-2) to TRBJ2-2; 12 bases fit TRBD2. The TCR was taken from a woman in her twenties or thirties with COVID-19, enrolled during active disease. Sequencing was carried out using peripheral blood. CDR3 sequence: CASSQGTSGARTGELFF. The CDR3 DNA follows: TGTGCCAGCAGCCAAGGGACTAGCGGGGCTAGGACCGGGGAGCTGTTTTTT.